Shown below are 27 T cell receptor beta chains from a single sample sequenced in a study of read filtering for tumor transcriptome and immune sequencing. The library was built from 400 ng RNA with molecular barcoded adaptors for alpha/delta and beta/gamma chains. TCRdb passed the reads through MiXCR, listing each CDR3 protein once. The sample carries approximately 90,000 distinct CDR3 sequences, roughly 12% recorded once. Sequenced sample: a population of CD138-negative cells sorted from bone marrow. Receptors originate from a donor over 35 with multiple myeloma.

This clonotype showed up many times. The chain links TRBV5-5 to TRBJ2-3; 7 nucleotides align to TRBD1. J gave up 1 base and V 5 bases, and 4 bases lay outside the gene matches. Germline CDR1 and CDR2: SGHKS and YYEKEE (reference sequence). This CDR3 comprises 14 residues. CDR3 in amino acids: CASRLQGRTDTQYF. In DNA, the CDR3 is TGTGCCAGCAGACTACAGGGGCGCACAGATACGCAGTATTTT. Drawing the rest from reference TRBV5-5 and TRBJ2-3, the complete variable domain is DAGVTQSPTHLIKTRGQQVTLRCSPISGHKSVSWYQQVLGQGPQFIFQYYEKEERGRGNFPDRFSARQFPNYSSELNVNALLLGDSALYLCASRLQGRTDTQYFGPGTRLTVL.

At least ten counts were recorded for this clonotype. The chain links TRBV20-1 to TRBJ2-1; 10 nucleotides match TRBD2. The trim removed 3 bases at V and 0 bases at J, leaving 8 bases unmatched. Germline loops: CDR1 DFQATT, CDR2 SNEGSKA (reference sequence). The CDR3 contains 17 residues. CDR3 DNA: TGCAGTGCTAGGCCTAGCGGGAGTGTCGGCTCCTACAATGAGCAGTTCTTC. Its protein product is CSARPSGSVGSYNEQFF.

This clonotype occurred many times. The J gene is TRBJ2-7, the V gene TRBV5-1, with 12 nucleotides matching TRBD1. The CDR3 consists of 14 residues. Per the germline V gene, CDR1 is SGHRS and CDR2 is YFSETQ. The V segment lost 3 bases and the J segment 7 bases; nucleotides outside the gene matches: 5. The CDR3 sequence is CASSSGTGGSEQYF. DNA of the CDR3: TGCGCCAGCAGCTCCGGGACAGGGGGCAGTGAGCAGTACTTC.

This clonotype was recorded at least ten times. V gene TRBV30 combines with J gene TRBJ1-1; D remains unclear. The V and J ends lost 2 bases and 3 bases respectively, with 7 bases between them. This CDR3 is built from 12 residues. The V gene's germline CDR1 is GTSNPN and CDR2 SVGIG (reference sequence). The CDR3 DNA follows: TGTGCCTGGAGTCTCGGATACACTGAAGCTTTCTTT. It codes for CAWSLGYTEAFF.

This clonotype has ten or more counts. The gene calls are TRBV20-1 and TRBJ2-5; D uncertain. CDR3 length: 11 amino acids. Germline assignment: CDR1 DFQATT and CDR2 SNEGSKA (reference sequence). Deletions cut 6 bases from V and 2 bases from J, with 7 bases between. In DNA form, the CDR3 reads TGCAGTGCAATAAGTCAAGAGACCCAGTACTTC. Its translation: CSAISQETQYF.

A word on this clonotype: A read error may explain this, as a much larger clone is one base away. The chain has TRBV15 and TRBJ1-5; D gene unclear. In germline, CDR1 is LNHNV, CDR2 YYDKDF (reference sequence). The CDR3 covers 14 residues. With 2 bases removed from V and 4 bases from J, the gap between germline ends came to 9 bases. The CDR3 here is CATSRSKANQPQHF. The CDR3 DNA follows: TGTGCCACCAGCAGATCGAAAGCGAATCAGCCCCAGCATTTT.

This sequence joins TRBV7-9 and TRBJ2-5, with D unclear. Trimming pared 7 bases from V and 5 bases from J, leaving 14 bases between. Germline V gene lookup returns CDR1 SEHNR and CDR2 FQNEAQ (reference sequence). CDR3 length equals 13 residues. The CDR3 region is CASTKNSVETQYF. Here the CDR3 DNA reads TGTGCCAGCACCAAAAACTCCGTGGAGACCCAGTACTTC.

As to this clonotype: This likely comes from a read error, as the CDR3 has no conserved phenylalanine or tryptophan at its end. This chain joins TRBV14 and TRBJ2-2, with 9 bases lining up with TRBD1. The CDR3 spans 13 residues. Germline CDR1 and CDR2: SGHDN and FVKESK. Trimming took 6 bases from V and 6 from J; bases not matched to a gene: 2. The CDR3 protein is CASRRQGAGELFS. DNA for the CDR3: TGTGCCAGCAGACGACAGGGGGCCGGGGAGCTGTTTTCT.

This clonotype showed up many times. CDR3 residues: CASSFAGANQEKLFF. DNA for the CDR3: TGTGCCAGCAGTTTTGCGGGGGCGAACCAAGAAAAACTGTTTTTT. This chain links TRBV28 with TRBJ1-4, with D tentatively TRBD1 (6 bases). Germline CDR1 reads MDHEN; CDR2 reads SYDVKM. With 3 bases removed from V and 8 bases from J, the gap between germline ends came to 16 bases. This CDR3 region has 15 residues.

At least ten counts were recorded for this clonotype. CDR3 in DNA: TGTGCCAGCAGCTTAGATCGGGACAGGGGGTACAATGAGCAGTTCTTC. Its translation: CASSLDRDRGYNEQFF. The genes are TRBV7-9 and TRBJ2-1, with 11 positions matching TRBD1. The CDR3 runs 16 residues. In germline, CDR1 is SEHNR, CDR2 FQNEAQ (reference sequence). The V gene end was trimmed by 1 base and the J gene end by 4 bases; junction bases not matched to a gene: 3.

Many counts were recorded for this clonotype. The junction differs from germline at one of its ends, possibly a read error. V gene TRBV4-1 combines with J gene TRBJ1-5; 8 bases fit TRBD1. Germline V gene data show CDR1 as MGHRA and CDR2 as YSYEKL. The CDR3 sequence is 19 residues long. The CDR3 DNA reads TGTGCCAGCAGCCAAGATATGAGCTGGACAGGGCTTAGCAATCAGCCCCAGCATTTT. It yields the protein CASSQDMSWTGLSNQPQHF.

The chain links TRBV4-1 to TRBJ2-5; D call uncertain. Germline V CDR1 and CDR2: MGHRA, YSYEKL. The germline V and J ends were trimmed by 1 base and 7 bases, with 7 bases remaining between them. There are 12 residues in the CDR3. In DNA, the CDR3 is TGCGCCAGCAGCCAAGGACGAGGGACCCAGTACTTC. It encodes CASSQGRGTQYF.

This clonotype showed up many times. CDR3 loop: CASSPFRQSTPPDTDTQYF. CDR3 DNA sequence: TGTGCCAGCAGCCCCTTCAGACAGTCAACACCTCCTGACACAGATACGCAGTATTTT. The rearrangement links TRBV7-9 to TRBJ2-3, with D tentatively TRBD1 (5 bases). The CDR3 contains 19 residues. V was trimmed by 5 bases and J by 2 bases, leaving 26 bases between them. The germline V gene encodes CDR1 SEHNR and CDR2 FQNEAQ (reference sequence). Using reference TRBV7-9 and TRBJ2-3 for the parts outside the CDR3, the full variable domain is DTGVSQNPRHKITKRGQNVTFRCDPISEHNRLYWYRQTLGQGPEFLTYFQNEAQLEKSRLLSDRFSAERPKGSFSTLEIQRTEQGDSAMYLCASSPFRQSTPPDTDTQYFGPGTRLTVL.

This clonotype was seen at least ten times. The chain joins TRBV4-1 to TRBJ1-4; D gene ambiguous. The CDR3 consists of 16 residues. The germline V gene has CDR1 MGHRA and CDR2 YSYEKL. Trimming took 0 bases from V and 11 from J, leaving 19 bases between them. This CDR3 is CASSQDGSGRRSKLFF. As DNA, the CDR3 is TGCGCCAGCAGCCAAGATGGCTCGGGGAGAAGGTCTAAACTGTTTTTT.

This clonotype was observed a handful of times. V is TRBV28 and J is TRBJ2-7; no reliable D call. V was shortened by 4 bases and J by 0 bases, with 13 bases between the two germline ends. The CDR3 loop spans 15 amino acids. Germline V gene data show CDR1 as MDHEN and CDR2 as SYDVKM. CDR3 loop: CASSSHSLLSYEQYF. CDR3 DNA: TGTGCCAGCAGTTCCCACAGTCTACTCTCCTACGAGCAGTACTTC.

The sample holds many counts of this clonotype. DNA of the CDR3: TGTGCCAGCAGCCAAGACTACAGGGGAGGTGAGCAGTTCTTC. Amino acids: CASSQDYRGGEQFF. The rearrangement joins TRBV3-1 to TRBJ2-1; D is perhaps TRBD1 (7 bases). The V and J ends lost 0 bases and 9 bases respectively, with 12 bases between them. The CDR3 contains 14 residues. CDR1 LGHDT and CDR2 YNNKEL come from the germline V gene (reference sequence).

This clonotype was seen a few times. The rearrangement links TRBV7-9 to TRBJ2-1; 13 bases are a match to TRBD2. CDR1 is SEHNR and CDR2 is FQNEAQ in the germline V gene (reference sequence). CDR3 size: 17 residues. Trimming at V came to 6 bases and at J to 4 bases, leaving 9 bases not matched to a gene. CDR3 region: CASSSLAGGPQYNEQFF. In DNA form, the CDR3 reads TGTGCCAGCAGTTCACTAGCGGGAGGGCCTCAGTACAATGAGCAGTTCTTC.

This clonotype was observed at least ten times. The chain employs TRBV5-1 and TRBJ2-5, with 11 bases that match TRBD2. Germline CDR1 is SGHRS and CDR2 is YFSETQ. V lost 1 base and J lost 2; bases outside the gene matches: 10. CDR3 length: 18 amino acids. CDR3 residues: CASSLRILAGEGQETQYF. The CDR3 nucleotides read TGCGCCAGCAGCTTGAGAATACTAGCGGGAGAGGGACAAGAGACCCAGTACTTC.

The table lists this clonotype with a few counts. V is TRBV6-1 and J is TRBJ2-2; D may be TRBD2 (6 bases). CDR1 and CDR2 (germline): MNHNS, SASEGT. The CDR3 length is 14 residues. The ends were cut back, 11 bases at V and 1 base at J, with 14 bases in the middle. The CDR3 loop reads CAGQGRENTGELFF. DNA of the CDR3: TGTGCCGGCCAAGGGCGGGAGAACACCGGGGAGCTGTTTTTT.

The chain employs TRBV12-3 or TRBV12-4 and TRBJ1-1, with 7 bases fitting TRBD1. The CDR3 loop spans 14 amino acids. After removal of 3 bases from V and 3 bases from J, the junction contained 4 bases not matched to a gene. The CDR3 loop is CASSLTGSYTEAFF. DNA of the CDR3: TGTGCCAGCAGTTTGACAGGGTCCTACACTGAAGCTTTCTTT.

This clonotype was seen repeatedly, ten times or more. The chain couples TRBV28 to TRBJ2-1, with D maybe TRBD2 (6 bases). CDR3 size: 12 residues. Germline V gene sequence: CDR1 MDHEN, CDR2 SYDVKM. V dropped 6 bases and J dropped 12 bases, with 15 bases sitting between them. CDR3 DNA: TGTGCCAGCAGCACGGACTACTCCGGGCAGTTCTTC. Translation gives CASSTDYSGQFF.

This chain uses TRBV5-1 with TRBJ2-5; maybe TRBD2 (7 bases). The germline gives CDR1 SGHRS, CDR2 YFSETQ. Trimming stripped 0 bases from V and 5 bases from J, with 14 bases between. The length of the CDR3 is 15 residues. CDR3 amino acids: CASSLAGGWGETQYF. The DNA for the CDR3 is TGCGCCAGCAGCTTGGCGGGGGGCTGGGGGGAGACCCAGTACTTC.

This clonotype was counted at least ten times. This chain joins TRBV11-3 and TRBJ2-5, with D perhaps matching TRBD2 (6 bases). CDR1 is SGHNT and CDR2 is YENEEA in the germline V gene. The V and J ends lost 6 bases and 7 bases respectively, with 27 bases between them. The CDR3 extends over 17 amino acids. The CDR3 nucleotides are TGTGCCAGCAGGAAGGCGGGGCGACGCGGGGCGCGAATGACCCAGTACTTC. This translates into CASRKAGRRGARMTQYF.

Ten or more counts support this clonotype. The J gene is TRBJ2-1, the V gene TRBV2; TRBD2 matches at 16 bases. The J segment lost 1 base and the V segment lost 5 bases, leaving 11 bases of the junction unmatched. The CDR3 length is 20 residues. The germline V gene has CDR1 SNHLY and CDR2 FYNNEI. CDR3 sequence (DNA): TGTGCCAGCAGTCCCTTCCCGGGACTAGCGGGAGGGAATTCCTACAATGAGCAGTTCTTC. It yields the protein CASSPFPGLAGGNSYNEQFF.

In its sample, this clonotype was seen many times. The CDR3 loop is CASMGRVGLAGEFSYNEQFF. The CDR3 DNA reads as TGTGCCAGCATGGGCAGGGTCGGCCTAGCGGGAGAGTTCTCCTACAATGAGCAGTTCTTC. The V gene is TRBV13, the J gene TRBJ2-1; TRBD2 agrees at 10 bases. Trimming cost V 7 bases and J 0 bases; bases outside gene matches: 18. The length of the CDR3 is 20 residues. Germline CDR1 PRHDT, CDR2 FYEKMQ (reference sequence).

This clonotype was seen ten or more times. This chain connects TRBV29-1 to TRBJ1-1, with TRBD1 matching over 8 bases. CDR1 and CDR2 from the germline V gene are SQVTM and ANQGSEA. This CDR3 contains 15 residues. Trimming took 5 bases from V and 0 from J; bases not matched to a gene: 8. The CDR3: CSVIQGVNMNTEAFF. The CDR3 nucleotides are TGCAGCGTTATACAGGGGGTGAACATGAACACTGAAGCTTTCTTT.

With respect to this clonotype: A much larger clone is a single base away; this may be a read error. The CDR3 protein is CSASPTGGIIYEQFF. CDR3 in DNA: TGCAGTGCTAGTCCAACTGGCGGGATTATATATGAGCAGTTCTTC. The chain is built from TRBV20-1 and TRBJ2-1; weak D call: TRBD2 (6 bases). This CDR3 has 15 amino acids. Trimming left V 3 bases short and J 8 bases short, with 20 bases between. Germline V CDR1 and CDR2: DFQATT, SNEGSKA (reference sequence).